This is a list of T cell receptor beta chains from one sample in a study of blood T cell repertoires in COVID-19. Assay: immunoSEQ multiplex PCR; the TCRdb copy retains only in-frame clones and omits some. There are roughly 110,000 clones in the sample; roughly 84% occur only once, and about 4% lies in the top ten. The sample consisted of peripheral blood. The receptors were sampled from a human donor in a cohort sampled during active COVID-19. The CDR3 runs from the conserved cysteine through the conserved F or W. A D gene is named only where the DNA matches it firmly. Clone size appears in some rows only: once, few, many, or a class for an expanded clone.

CDR3 DNA	CDR3 protein	D gene	J gene	clone size	V gene
TGTGCCAGCAGCGCCACGTTATGGGGACTAGCGGGAACGGATACGCAGTATTTT	CASSATLWGLAGTDTQYF	TRBD2	TRBJ2-3	.	TRBV9
TGTGCCAGCAGCCAAGACCCAGGGGGTGGGGAAAAACTGTTTTTT	CASSQDPGGGEKLFF	TRBD1	TRBJ1-4	once	TRBV3-1/TRBV3-2
TGTGCCAGCAGCTTTGGACAGACGAACACTGAAGCTTTCTTT	CASSFGQTNTEAFF	.	TRBJ1-1	.	TRBV7-2
TGTGCCAGCAGCCCGGGACAGGGTGCCTACGAGCAGTACTTC	CASSPGQGAYEQYF	TRBD1	TRBJ2-7	once	TRBV5-4
TGTGCCAGTAGACTCCGGGTGGCGAACACCGGGGAGCTGTTTTTT	CASRLRVANTGELFF	.	TRBJ2-2	.	TRBV19
TGTGCCAGCAGCTCCAGACAGAGGGGCTACACCTTC	CASSSRQRGYTF	.	TRBJ1-2	.	TRBV3-1/TRBV3-2
TGTGCCAGCAGCGTAGGTCTGGGAGACACCATATATTTT	CASSVGLGDTIYF	.	TRBJ1-3	.	TRBV9
TGTGCCAGCTGGGACAGCCGAAACATTCAGTACTTC	CASWDSRNIQYF	TRBD1	TRBJ2-4	.	TRBV28
TGTGCCAGCAGTTTAAGAGAAGCTAGCGGCACAGATACGCAGTATTTT	CASSLREASGTDTQYF	.	TRBJ2-3	.	TRBV28
TGTGCCAGGGACAGGGAAGGCTACGAGCAGTACTTC	CARDREGYEQYF	TRBD1	TRBJ2-7	.	TRBV30
TGTGCCAGCAGCTTAGATTCCGTCTACGAGCAGTACTTC	CASSLDSVYEQYF	.	TRBJ2-7	many	TRBV11-2
TGTGCCAGCAGACGAGGACTAGCGGGAGGATCCTACAATGAGCAGTTCTTC	CASRRGLAGGSYNEQFF	TRBD2	TRBJ2-1	.	TRBV27
TGCGCCAGCAGCTCCCAACTAGCGGGAGTTAACAATGAGCAGTTCTTC	CASSSQLAGVNNEQFF	TRBD2	TRBJ2-1	.	TRBV5-1
TGTGCCAGCAGCTACTCCCGGGCTGGGGCCAACGTCCTGACTTTC	CASSYSRAGANVLTF	.	TRBJ2-6	.	TRBV7-9
TGTGCCAGCAGCCAAACCCAAGGTGGCGGGGTAACCTACAATGAGCAGTTCTTC	CASSQTQGGGVTYNEQFF	.	TRBJ2-1	.	TRBV4-2
TGTGCCAGCAGTTACTTAACCGGGACAGGGAACAATGAGCAGTTCTTC	CASSYLTGTGNNEQFF	TRBD1	TRBJ2-1	.	TRBV6-5
TGTGCCAGCAGCCTAAAGGAGGGGGAGCAGTTCTTC	CASSLKEGEQFF	.	TRBJ2-1	.	TRBV9
TGTGCCACCAGTGCTACCAGTCTAGCGGGATTGTACAATGAGCAGTTCTTC	CATSATSLAGLYNEQFF	TRBD2	TRBJ2-1	.	TRBV24-1
TGCGCCAGCAGCTGGAACTCGGACAGGAACACCGGGGAGCTGTTTTTT	CASSWNSDRNTGELFF	.	TRBJ2-2	.	TRBV5-1
TGTGCCAGTAGGGTGGGGCCTAGCAATCAGCCCCAGCATTTT	CASRVGPSNQPQHF	.	TRBJ1-5	.	TRBV19
TGTGCCAGCAGCCAACAACCTACAGGATTAGGCGAGCAGTACTTC	CASSQQPTGLGEQYF	.	TRBJ2-7	.	TRBV3-1/TRBV3-2
TGTGCCAGCAGCCCTTCCTACGAGCAGTACTTC	CASSPSYEQYF	.	TRBJ2-7	few	TRBV11-2
TGCGCCAGCAGCTTGGGGACTAGCGGCAGCACAGATACGCAGTATTTT	CASSLGTSGSTDTQYF	TRBD2	TRBJ2-3	.	TRBV5-1
TGTGCCAGCAGCTTAGGGGACAGGGTCACAGATACGCAGTATTTT	CASSLGDRVTDTQYF	TRBD1	TRBJ2-3	once	TRBV7-9
TGCGCCAGCAGCGAATCGGGGGGGACCTATGGCTACACCTTC	CASSESGGTYGYTF	.	TRBJ1-2	.	TRBV5-1
TGTGCCAGTAGTGTGGGACAAGTGAACACTGAAGCTTTCTTT	CASSVGQVNTEAFF	.	TRBJ1-1	few	TRBV19
TGTGCCAGTAGTATATGGCAGGGGAACACTGAAGCTTTCTTT	CASSIWQGNTEAFF	.	TRBJ1-1	.	TRBV19
TGTGCCAGTACTCACATGGAGGGAGTTGGGCATCAGCCCCAGCATTTT	CASTHMEGVGHQPQHF	.	TRBJ1-5	.	TRBV19
TGTGCCAGCATCCAGACAGGGCGGACTGAAGCTTTCTTT	CASIQTGRTEAFF	TRBD1	TRBJ1-1	.	TRBV28
TGTGCCAGTAGTATAGGGGAGAGAGGTGAGCAGTTCTTC	CASSIGERGEQFF	.	TRBJ2-1	.	TRBV19
TGTGCCAGCAGCCAATTTTCTAGCGGGAAGGAGACCCAGTACTTC	CASSQFSSGKETQYF	TRBD2	TRBJ2-5	.	TRBV3-1/TRBV3-2
TGTGCCAGCAGCCCCTATCCGGAGACAGATACGCAGTATTTT	CASSPYPETDTQYF	.	TRBJ2-3	once	TRBV11-3
TGTGCCAGCAGGCAGGTGGCCGAGGGGGCCAACGTCCTGACTTTC	CASRQVAEGANVLTF	.	TRBJ2-6	.	TRBV6-5
TGTGCCAGCTCCCCCGGGACAGTCCTTTCTGGAAACACCATATATTTT	CASSPGTVLSGNTIYF	TRBD1	TRBJ1-3	.	TRBV18
TGTGCCAGTAGTAATCGTCTGGCTGATGGCTACACCTTC	CASSNRLADGYTF	.	TRBJ1-2	.	TRBV19
TGCGCCAGCAGCTTGGCGGTGGGAGGGCCGGAGCATGAGCAGTTCTTC	CASSLAVGGPEHEQFF	TRBD2	TRBJ2-1	.	TRBV5-1
TGTGCCAGCAGCCTCGGGACTAGCGGGTACAATGAGCAGTTCTTC	CASSLGTSGYNEQFF	TRBD2	TRBJ2-1	.	TRBV3-1/TRBV3-2
TGTGCCGACGGGGGGGAGGAATACAATGAGCAGTTCTTC	CADGGEEYNEQFF	TRBD2	TRBJ2-1	few	TRBV12-3/TRBV12-4